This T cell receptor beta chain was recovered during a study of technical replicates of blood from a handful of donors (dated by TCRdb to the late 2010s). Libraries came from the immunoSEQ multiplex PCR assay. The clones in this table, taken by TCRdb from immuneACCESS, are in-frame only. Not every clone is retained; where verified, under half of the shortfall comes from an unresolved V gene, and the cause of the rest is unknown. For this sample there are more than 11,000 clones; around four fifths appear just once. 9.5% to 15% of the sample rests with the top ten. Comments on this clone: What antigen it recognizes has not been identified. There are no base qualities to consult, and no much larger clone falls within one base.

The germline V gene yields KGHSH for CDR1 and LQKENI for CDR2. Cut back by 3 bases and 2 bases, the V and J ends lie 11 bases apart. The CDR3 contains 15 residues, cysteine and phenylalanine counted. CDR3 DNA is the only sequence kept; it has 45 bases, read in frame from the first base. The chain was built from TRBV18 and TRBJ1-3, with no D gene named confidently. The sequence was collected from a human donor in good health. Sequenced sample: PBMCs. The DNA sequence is TGTGCCAGCTCACCTCCTTCCTTTGCTGGAAACACCATATATTTT. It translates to CASSPPSFAGNTIYF.